The 4 T cell receptor beta chains in this list originate from one sample, sequenced in a study of blood T cell repertoires in COVID-19. Profiled with immunoSEQ multiplex PCR; TCRdb holds only in-frame clones, not every one. The data show roughly 69,000 clones, around 80% seen once. The sequenced sample consisted of peripheral blood. All receptors derive from a human donor in a cohort sampled during active COVID-19.

V and J are TRBV7-2 and TRBJ1-2, with D unresolved. Germline V gene sequence: CDR1 SGHTA, CDR2 FQGNSA. CDR3 length equals 14 residues. V was clipped by 3 bases and J by 4 bases, with 12 bases between them. The DNA of the CDR3 is TGTGCCAGCAGCTTCGGTTCGGCGGGCTATGGCTACACCTTC. Translation gives CASSFGSAGYGYTF. Full variable domain (missing parts from reference TRBV7-2 and TRBJ1-2): GAGVSQSPSNKVTEKGKDVELRCDPISGHTALYWYRQSLGQGLEFLIYFQGNSAPDKSGLPSDRFSAERTGGSVSTLTIQRTQQEDSAVYLCASSFGSAGYGYTFGSGTRLTVV.

The chain links TRBV27 to TRBJ1-2; perhaps TRBD1 as D (5 bases). The germline CDR1 and CDR2 sequences are MNHEY and SMNVEV (reference sequence). With 0 bases removed from V and 2 bases from J, the gap between germline ends came to 10 bases. This CDR3 has 15 residues. CDR3 residues: CASSLSRTLNYGYTF. CDR3 sequence (DNA): TGTGCCAGCAGTTTATCTCGGACACTGAACTATGGCTACACCTTC.

The chain employs TRBV28 and TRBJ2-2, with D possibly TRBD1 on 5 matching bases. The germline gives CDR1 MDHEN, CDR2 SYDVKM. V was cut by 3 bases and J by 2 bases, with 10 bases left in between. The CDR3 covers 15 residues. CDR3 in DNA: TGTGCCAGCAGTTTGAAGGGGTACAACACCGGGGAGCTGTTTTTT. Translated: CASSLKGYNTGELFF. The full variable domain, rest sourced from reference TRBV28 and TRBJ2-2, is DVKVTQSSRYLVKRTGEKVFLECVQDMDHENMFWYRQDPGLGLRLIYFSYDVKMKEKGDIPEGYSVSREKKERFSLILESASTNQTSMYLCASSLKGYNTGELFFGEGSRLTVL.

The V gene is TRBV5-6, the J gene TRBJ1-6; D perhaps matches TRBD1 (5 bases). In germline, CDR1 is SGHDT, CDR2 YYEEEE. The CDR3 is made up of 17 amino acids. V was cut by 0 bases and J by 5 bases, with 15 bases left in between. The CDR3 loop is CASSLDHGRVNNSPLHF. CDR3 nucleotides: TGTGCCAGCAGCTTGGACCACGGCAGGGTGAATAATTCACCCCTCCACTTT.